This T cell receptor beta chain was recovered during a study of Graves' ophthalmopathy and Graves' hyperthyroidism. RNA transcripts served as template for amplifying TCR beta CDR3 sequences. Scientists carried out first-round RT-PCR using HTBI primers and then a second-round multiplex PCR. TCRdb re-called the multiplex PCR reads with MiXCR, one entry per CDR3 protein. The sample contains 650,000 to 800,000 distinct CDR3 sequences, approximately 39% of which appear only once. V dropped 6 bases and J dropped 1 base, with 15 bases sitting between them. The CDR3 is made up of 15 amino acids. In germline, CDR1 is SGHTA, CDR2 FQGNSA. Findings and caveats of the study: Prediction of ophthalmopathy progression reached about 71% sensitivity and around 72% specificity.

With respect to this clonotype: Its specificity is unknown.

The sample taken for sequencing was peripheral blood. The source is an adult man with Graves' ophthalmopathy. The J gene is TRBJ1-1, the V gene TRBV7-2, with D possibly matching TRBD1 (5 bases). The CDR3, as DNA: TGTGCCAGCAGGGGGACGAATAAGGCGAACACTGAAGCTTTCTTT. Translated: CASRGTNKANTEAFF.